These 17 T cell receptor beta chains came from one sample sequenced in a study of cytomegalovirus exposure and HLA in healthy donors. It was with 60 Vbeta and 13 Jbeta primers that the PCR ran. Some clones are missing from TCRdb's copy, which holds only in-frame ones; the method was immunoSEQ multiplex PCR. The sample lists 110,000 to 150,000 clones, approximately 82% occurring once. The specimen was PBMCs. These receptors were collected from a man aged 40-55 years in good health and CMV-seronegative.

This clone has a handful of counts. The chain carries TRBV7-2 and TRBJ1-4, with TRBD1 identical over 8 bases. The CDR3 covers 14 residues. V lost 3 bases to trimming and J lost 8 bases; unmatched junction nucleotides: 5. Germline CDR1 reads SGHTA; CDR2 reads FQGNSA. The CDR3, as DNA: TGTGCCAGCAGCTTGGACAGGGTGGACGAAAAACTGTTTTTT. Residues: CASSLDRVDEKLFF. Combining the CDR3 with reference TRBV7-2 and TRBJ1-4 gives the whole variable domain GAGVSQSPSNKVTEKGKDVELRCDPISGHTALYWYRQSLGQGLEFLIYFQGNSAPDKSGLPSDRFSAERTGGSVSTLTIQRTQQEDSAVYLCASSLDRVDEKLFFGSGTQLSVL.

In this sample, this clone turned up once. This chain links TRBV7-2 with TRBJ2-5; D is unclear. Near its end, the DNA agrees better with TRBJ2-7, so the J call may be wrong. This CDR3 is 14 amino acids long. Germline loops: CDR1 SGHTA, CDR2 FQGNSA. The CDR3 reads CASSPSESHYEQYF. CDR3 in DNA: TGTGCCAGCAGCCCCAGCGAGTCCCACTACGAGCAGTACTTC.

This clone occurred a few times. This sequence joins TRBV4-1 and TRBJ1-2; D is ambiguous. Germline-derived CDR1 and CDR2 are MGHRA and YSYEKL. This CDR3 spans 15 amino acids. The V end was cut by 1 base, the J end by 8 bases, with 17 bases between. The CDR3 loop reads CASSQVGVSRGGYTF. Here the CDR3 DNA reads TGCGCCAGCAGCCAAGTCGGCGTTTCCAGAGGGGGCTACACCTTC.

This chain joins TRBV9 and TRBJ2-1; TRBD1 aligns across 10 bases. CDR1 SGDLS and CDR2 YYNGEE come from the germline V gene. The CDR3 has 16 amino acids. With 3 bases clipped from V and 4 bases from J, the junction kept 7 bases outside the gene matches. The CDR3 bases are TGTGCCAGCAGCGAACCGGGACAGGGGACATACAATGAGCAGTTCTTC. It encodes CASSEPGQGTYNEQFF.

The rearrangement uses TRBV5-1 and TRBJ2-3; TRBD2 aligns across 7 bases. The trim removed 4 bases at V and 4 bases at J, leaving 6 bases unmatched. This CDR3 is built from 14 residues. Per the germline V gene, CDR1 is SGHRS and CDR2 is YFSETQ. CDR3 residues: CASSAGDQADTQYF. In nucleotides, the CDR3 is TGCGCCAGCAGCGCGGGAGACCAGGCAGATACGCAGTATTTT. Full variable domain (remainder filled in from reference TRBV5-1 and TRBJ2-3): KAGVTQTPRYLIKTRGQQVTLSCSPISGHRSVSWYQQTPGQGLQFLFEYFSETQRNKGNFPGRFSGRQFSNSRSEMNVSTLELGDSALYLCASSAGDQADTQYFGPGTRLTVL.

This chain uses TRBV19 with TRBJ1-2; TRBD1 agrees at 9 bases. The V segment lost 3 bases and the J segment 8 bases; nucleotides outside the gene matches: 4. The CDR3 is 13 amino acids. CDR1 is LNHDA and CDR2 is SQIVND in the germline V gene (reference sequence). For the CDR3, the DNA is TGTGCCAGTAGTATGAGGACAGGGGACGGCTACACCTTC. Its protein product is CASSMRTGDGYTF. The full variable domain, its missing parts supplied by reference TRBV19 and TRBJ1-2, is DGGITQSPKYLFRKEGQNVTLSCEQNLNHDAMYWYRQDPGQGLRLIYYSQIVNDFQKGDIAEGYSVSREKKESFPLTVTSAQKNPTAFYLCASSMRTGDGYTFGSGTRLTVV.

The chain has TRBV29-1 and TRBJ2-3; D gene unclear. The germline V gene has CDR1 SQVTM and CDR2 ANQGSEA. This CDR3 contains 13 residues. V was pared by 2 bases and J by 0 bases, with 6 bases between. The CDR3 here is CSVEPTSTDTQYF. CDR3 in DNA: TGCAGCGTTGAACCCACTAGCACAGATACGCAGTATTTT.

This rearrangement joins TRBV10-2 to TRBJ2-3, with 7 nucleotides matching TRBD2. The CDR3 has 15 amino acids. The germline V gene encodes CDR1 WSHSY and CDR2 SAAADI. Losses at the gene ends were 8 bases for V and 2 bases for J; bases not matched to a gene: 10. For the CDR3, the DNA is TGCGCCAGCTGCGCGGGGGAATTTTCCACAGATACGCAGTATTTT. It specifies CASCAGEFSTDTQYF.

This clone was picked up one time. The V and J genes are TRBV4-3 and TRBJ2-5, with 8 bases matching TRBD2. From germline, CDR1 is LGHNA and CDR2 YSLEER. V gave up 0 bases and J gave up 1 base; unmatched junction bases: 10. This CDR3 contains 18 residues. The CDR3 DNA is TGCGCCAGCAGCCAAGATGGTACCAGCGGGGGAGGCCAAGAGACCCAGTACTTC. It yields the protein CASSQDGTSGGGQETQYF.

The chain combines TRBV6-1 with TRBJ2-7, with D possibly matching TRBD1 (7 bases). Germline V gene data show CDR1 as MNHNS and CDR2 as SASEGT. There are 17 residues in the CDR3. V gave up 0 bases and J gave up 3 bases, with 18 bases separating them. The CDR3 nucleotides are TGTGCCAGCAGTGAAGCGCGTGGGTTCAGGGGGGACTACGAGCAGTACTTC. Its protein product is CASSEARGFRGDYEQYF.

The genes are TRBV2 and TRBJ2-2, with 8 bases matching TRBD2. V was clipped by 8 bases and J by 4 bases; unmatched bases: 6. Germline CDR1 and CDR2: SNHLY and FYNNEI. The CDR3 consists of 14 residues. The CDR3 DNA sequence: TGTGCCAGCGTCAGCGGGGGACCCACCGGGGAGCTGTTTTTT. Protein product: CASVSGGPTGELFF.

The rearrangement joins TRBV7-8 to TRBJ2-7, with TRBD1 identical over 7 bases. There are 15 residues in the CDR3. With V trimmed by 2 bases and J by 4 bases, 8 bases remained unmatched. Germline V gives CDR1 SGHVS, CDR2 FQNEAQ. The CDR3 sequence: CASSLSQQGKYEQYF. DNA for the CDR3: TGTGCCAGCAGCTTAAGTCAACAGGGGAAGTACGAGCAGTACTTC.

J is TRBJ1-5 and V is TRBV19, with D possibly TRBD1 on 6 matching bases. Germline values: CDR1 LNHDA, CDR2 SQIVND (reference sequence). V lost 5 bases and J 5 bases, leaving 13 bases between the germline ends. CDR3 size: 14 residues. The CDR3 spells CASSPKDRYQPQHF. The CDR3 region has the DNA TGTGCCAGTAGTCCTAAGGACAGATATCAGCCCCAGCATTTT.

V is TRBV30 and J is TRBJ1-1, with no clear D. This CDR3 has 15 residues. Germline V CDR1 and CDR2: GTSNPN, SVGIG (reference sequence). V gave up 0 bases and J gave up 0 bases, with 11 bases separating them. The CDR3 nucleotides read TGTGCCTGGAGTGTACCCCACAGAATGAACACTGAAGCTTTCTTT. Translating it yields CAWSVPHRMNTEAFF.

The V and J genes are TRBV11-2 and TRBJ2-2; D might be TRBD2 (6 bases). The CDR3 totals 17 residues. Deletions cut 2 bases from V and 1 base from J, with 14 bases between. The V gene's germline CDR1 is SGHAT and CDR2 FQNNGV. CDR3 sequence reads: CASSLRPGLGNTGELFF. Here the CDR3 DNA reads TGTGCCAGCAGCTTACGACCGGGACTGGGGAACACCGGGGAGCTGTTTTTT.

The genes are TRBV6-1 and TRBJ1-2; tentative D call: TRBD1 (5 bases). The CDR3 spans 15 residues. The germline CDR1 and CDR2 sequences are MNHNS and SASEGT. Trimming removed 2 bases from V and 1 base from J, with 11 bases in between. CDR3 residues: CASSETGRDNYGYTF. The CDR3, as DNA: TGTGCCAGCAGTGAAACCGGCAGGGATAACTATGGCTACACCTTC.

This chain connects TRBV6-1 to TRBJ1-1; weak D call: TRBD1 (6 bases). Germline loops: CDR1 MNHNS, CDR2 SASEGT. Trimming stripped 3 bases from V and 5 bases from J, with 10 bases between. The CDR3 is 13 amino acids. CDR3: CASSEPGVTEAFF. The CDR3 DNA reads as TGTGCCAGCAGTGAGCCAGGGGTGACTGAAGCTTTCTTT.